This T cell receptor beta chain was sequenced during a study of early T cells in non-severe SARS-CoV-2 infection. Study as a whole: Sequencing of unsorted whole blood was done on bulk RNA, leaving chains unpaired.

Individual cDNA molecules received unique molecular identifiers. TCRdb reprocessed the 5' RACE reads via MiXCR and lists one record per CDR3 protein. The repertoire holds about 77,000 distinct CDR3 sequences, with 5% as singletons. In its sample, this clonotype was seen many times. Its antigen is undetermined. Points from the study as a whole: Comparison of clonotypes with VDJdb favored anti-spike CD8 responses while missing private and CD4 specificities.

The sequence was obtained from an adult who was a healthcare worker with PCR-confirmed SARS-CoV-2 infection or an uninfected control (not recorded which). The starting material was whole blood, obtained at baseline.

CDR3 nucleotides: TGCGCCAGCAGGGGGGATGGACAGGCCAACACTGAAGCTTTCTTT. Translating gives CASRGDGQANTEAFF. This chain joins TRBV10-2 and TRBJ1-1; 7 bases map to TRBD1. The germline V gene encodes CDR1 WSHSY and CDR2 SAAADI. The CDR3 is 15 residues long. With V trimmed by 6 bases and J by 2 bases, 9 bases remained unmatched.